This T cell receptor (beta chain) came from a study of OX40 agonist ivuxolimab in advanced cancers. The V gene lost 3 bases and the J gene lost 5 bases, with 1 base spanning the gap. The CDR3 is 10 amino acids. Germline CDR1 reads SNHLY; CDR2 reads FYNNEI. The count of this clone is one. Excluded were patients having autoimmune disease history or systemic immunosuppression. Generated by immunoSEQ multiplex PCR, the TCRdb table keeps only in-frame clones and is missing some. The data contain more than 50,000 clones, 89% of them singletons. The chain recombines TRBV2 with TRBJ1-2; the D is unclear. This TCR derives from an adult with an advanced solid tumor such as melanoma, head and neck, liver or kidney cancer. The material sequenced was CD4+ or CD8+ T cells sorted from blood, taken in a trial of the OX40 agonist ivuxolimab. DNA for the CDR3: TGTGCCAGCAGTGATTATGGCTACACCTTC. Translating it yields CASSDYGYTF.